Listed here are 8 T cell receptor beta chains from one sample, sequenced in a study of cytomegalovirus exposure and HLA in healthy donors. The PCR used 60 Vbeta and 13 Jbeta primers. The protocol was immunoSEQ multiplex PCR, while the TCRdb copy is restricted to in-frame clones and leaves out a portion. The table lists about 92,000 clones, just under 70% of them singletons. Sequencing input: PBMCs. These receptors were obtained from a man aged 50 or older in good health and CMV-seronegative.

The chain has TRBV4-2 and TRBJ2-1, with TRBD2 matching over 11 bases. Per germline, CDR1 LGHNA and CDR2 YNFKEQ. The V and J ends lost 4 bases and 6 bases, in that order; junction bases with no gene match: 8. The CDR3 runs to 16 residues. CDR3 nucleotide sequence: TGTGCCAGCAGCCCAGGGGGCGGGACTAGCGGCAATGAGCAGTTCTTC. Protein sequence: CASSPGGGTSGNEQFF.

The chain recombines TRBV10-3 with TRBJ2-2; a weak D match, TRBD1 (6 bases). The CDR3 sequence is 14 residues long. CDR1 ENHRY and CDR2 SYGVKD come from the germline V gene. Trimming pared 7 bases from V and 4 bases from J, leaving 13 bases between. CDR3 sequence: CAITHRGGTGELFF. The CDR3 DNA reads TGTGCCATCACCCACCGAGGGGGCACCGGGGAGCTGTTTTTT.

The V and J genes are TRBV4-2 and TRBJ1-1; the D gene is possibly TRBD1 (6 bases). The germline CDR1 and CDR2 sequences are LGHNA and YNFKEQ. The V end lost 0 bases, the J end lost 3 bases, and 14 bases lay between the germline ends. The CDR3 covers 16 residues. The DNA for the CDR3 is TGTGCCAGCAGCCAAGATTTGGCCAGGGGCGACACTGAAGCTTTCTTT. It encodes CASSQDLARGDTEAFF.

In DNA, the CDR3 is TGCAGCGCCTGGGCCAGGGGGCCGGTCGGCGAAAAACTGTTTTTT. Protein product: CSAWARGPVGEKLFF. The V and J genes are TRBV29-1 and TRBJ1-4; TRBD1 matches at 8 bases. Germline V gene data show CDR1 as SQVTM and CDR2 as ANQGSEA. After removal of 7 bases from V and 8 bases from J, the junction contained 15 bases not matched to a gene. This CDR3 has 15 amino acids. The variable domain in full, completed from reference TRBV29-1 and TRBJ1-4, reads SAVISQKPSRDICQRGTSLTIQCQVDSQVTMMFWYRQQPGQSLTLIATANQGSEATYESGFVIDKFPISRPNLTFSTLTVSNMSPEDSSIYLCSAWARGPVGEKLFFGSGTQLSVL.

In the case of this clone: The junction and the germline gene differ at one end; a read error may be behind it. The chain is built from TRBV7-7 and TRBJ2-7, with 7 bases fitting TRBD1. Germline assignment: CDR1 SSHAT and CDR2 FNYEAQ (reference sequence). This CDR3 region has 14 residues. The chain's CDR3 is CASSPQTGSGEQYF. CDR3 bases: TGTGCTAGCAGCCCGCAGACAGGGTCGGGGGAGCAGTACTTC.

The rearrangement joins TRBV5-1 to TRBJ2-3; 10 nucleotides line up with TRBD2. The CDR3 contains 15 residues. Germline values: CDR1 SGHRS, CDR2 YFSETQ. The V gene end was trimmed by 9 bases and the J gene end by 3 bases; junction bases not matched to a gene: 10. The CDR3 sequence: CATMTSGFGTDTQYF. The CDR3 DNA reads as TGCGCCACCATGACTAGCGGGTTCGGGACAGATACGCAGTATTTT. The full variable domain, in which reference TRBV5-1 and TRBJ2-3 provide the parts outside the CDR3, is KAGVTQTPRYLIKTRGQQVTLSCSPISGHRSVSWYQQTPGQGLQFLFEYFSETQRNKGNFPGRFSGRQFSNSRSEMNVSTLELGDSALYLCATMTSGFGTDTQYFGPGTRLTVL.

This clone showed up just a few times. This rearrangement joins TRBV5-1 to TRBJ2-3; TRBD1 might be the D (6 bases). V lost 1 base, J lost 6 bases, and 9 bases lay in between. Germline values: CDR1 SGHRS, CDR2 YFSETQ. CDR3 length: 13 residues. CDR3: CASSLQGQDTQYF. Written as DNA, the CDR3 is TGCGCCAGCAGCTTGCAGGGGCAGGATACGCAGTATTTT.

The table lists this clone with a few counts. The CDR3 here is CASSFVSSGGAAEQYF. CDR3 nucleotides: TGTGCCAGCAGCTTCGTTTCTAGCGGGGGGGCCGCCGAGCAGTACTTC. The chain has TRBV5-6 and TRBJ2-7, with 12 bases aligning to TRBD2. The germline V gene encodes CDR1 SGHDT and CDR2 YYEEEE. The J segment lost 6 bases and the V segment lost 2 bases, leaving 9 bases of the junction unmatched. The CDR3 has 16 amino acids.